This TCR beta chain was documented in a study of T cells after posttransplantation cyclophosphamide. Points from the study as a whole: Later post-transplant blood repertoires were often dominated by donor CD8+ memory clones. Recipient CMV seropositivity and CMV reactivation strongly tracked TRB clonality.

Worth noting for this clone: Its target is unknown.

Sampled 1 year posttransplant, controls received myeloablative marrow transplants, methotrexate and a calcineurin inhibitor. Generated by immunoSEQ multiplex PCR, the TCRdb table keeps only in-frame clones and is missing some. This sample has more than 20,000 clones, with roughly nine tenths found just once. The sequencing used PBMCs, collected just over 350 days after allogeneic stem cell transplant with calcineurin inhibitor and methotrexate. This sequence originates from a female patient under 45 who received an allogeneic stem cell transplant from an unrelated donor, was CMV-positive, and had acute and chronic GVHD. The graft donor may account for some of the T cells.

CDR3 nucleotides: TGTGCCAGCAGTTTAGGAGGGGTAGGGCAGCCCCAGCATTTT. Encoded protein: CASSLGGVGQPQHF. This rearrangement joins TRBV27 to TRBJ1-5; possible D gene TRBD1, 5 bases. The V end lost 2 bases, the J end lost 7 bases, and 12 bases lay between the germline ends. The CDR3 loop spans 14 amino acids. The germline V gene encodes CDR1 MNHEY and CDR2 SMNVEV (reference sequence).